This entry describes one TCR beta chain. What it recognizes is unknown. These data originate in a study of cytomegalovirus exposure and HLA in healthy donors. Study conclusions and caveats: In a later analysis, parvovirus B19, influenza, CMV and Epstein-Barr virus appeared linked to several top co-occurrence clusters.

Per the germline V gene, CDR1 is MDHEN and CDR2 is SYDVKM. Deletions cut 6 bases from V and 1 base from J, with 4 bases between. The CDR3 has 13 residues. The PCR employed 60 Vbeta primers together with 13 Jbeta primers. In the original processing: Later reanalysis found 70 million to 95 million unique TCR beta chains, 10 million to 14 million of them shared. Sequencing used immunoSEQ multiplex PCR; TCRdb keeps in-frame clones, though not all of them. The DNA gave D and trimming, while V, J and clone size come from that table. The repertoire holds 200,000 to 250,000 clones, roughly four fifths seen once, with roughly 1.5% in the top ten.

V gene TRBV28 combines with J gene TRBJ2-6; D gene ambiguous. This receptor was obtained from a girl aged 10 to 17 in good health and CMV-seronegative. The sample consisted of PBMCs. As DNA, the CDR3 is TGTGCCAGCAGCCGGTCTGGGGCCAACGTCCTGACTTTC. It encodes CASSRSGANVLTF.